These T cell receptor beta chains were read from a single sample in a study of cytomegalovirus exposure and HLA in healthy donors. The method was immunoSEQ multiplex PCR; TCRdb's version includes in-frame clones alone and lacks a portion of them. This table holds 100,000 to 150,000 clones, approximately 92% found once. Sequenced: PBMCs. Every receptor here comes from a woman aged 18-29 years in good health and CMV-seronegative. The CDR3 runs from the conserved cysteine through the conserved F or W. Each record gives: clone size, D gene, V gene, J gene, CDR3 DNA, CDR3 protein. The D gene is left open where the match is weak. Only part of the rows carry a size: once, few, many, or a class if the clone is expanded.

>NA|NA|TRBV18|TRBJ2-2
TGTGCCAGCTCACCACCTGCGACAGCCACCGGGGAGCTGTTTTTT
CASSPPATATGELFF
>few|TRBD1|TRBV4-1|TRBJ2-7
TGCGCCAGCAGCCAAGATAGTACAGGGGCAGCCTACGAGCAGTACTTC
CASSQDSTGAAYEQYF
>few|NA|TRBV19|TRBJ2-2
TGTGCCAGTAGTATCAGCGACACCGGGGAGCTGTTTTTT
CASSISDTGELFF
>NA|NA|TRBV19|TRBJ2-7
TGTGCCAGTAGTAGACAGGCTGATGCCTACGAGCAGTACTTC
CASSRQADAYEQYF
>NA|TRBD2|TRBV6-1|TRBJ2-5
TGTGCCAGCAGTGAAGGCGCAAGACTAGCGGGGGGCCAAGAGACCCAGTACTTC
CASSEGARLAGGQETQYF
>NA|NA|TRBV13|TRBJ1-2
TGTGCCAGCAGCCCAATGGACAGAAACTATGGCTACACCTTC
CASSPMDRNYGYTF
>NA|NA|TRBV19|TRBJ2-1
TGTGCCACCGAGGGGGTGGGCTCCTACAATGAGCAGTTCTTC
CATEGVGSYNEQFF
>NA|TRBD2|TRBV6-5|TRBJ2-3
TGTGCCAGCAGTTACTCGAGGGCGGGGGCAGATACGCAGTATTTT
CASSYSRAGADTQYF
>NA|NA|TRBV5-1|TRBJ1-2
TGCGCCAGCAGCTTGGATTCAGGGTATGGCTACACCTTC
CASSLDSGYGYTF
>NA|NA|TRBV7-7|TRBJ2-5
TGTGCCAGCAGCTTGGAACAGCACCAAGAGACCCAGTACTTC
CASSLEQHQETQYF
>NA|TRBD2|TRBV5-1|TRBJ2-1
TGCGCCAGCAGCTTGGGTAGCGGGGGGGCTAATGAGCAGTTCTTC
CASSLGSGGANEQFF
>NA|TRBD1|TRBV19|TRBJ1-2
TGTGCCAGTGGTAAGGACAGGTTCGACTATGGCTACACCTTC
CASGKDRFDYGYTF
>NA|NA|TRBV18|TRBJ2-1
TGTGCCAGCTCACCACTTACGGGGGTAAATGAGCAGTTCTTC
CASSPLTGVNEQFF
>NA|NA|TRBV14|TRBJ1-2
TGTGCCAGCAGCCAATATTCAGGGTCGGCTGGCTACACCTTC
CASSQYSGSAGYTF
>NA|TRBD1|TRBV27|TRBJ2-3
TGTGCCAGTCAATCCGGGACAGGGGGGCAGTATTTT
CASQSGTGGQYF
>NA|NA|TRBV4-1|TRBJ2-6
TGCGCCAGCAGCCCGAGGGACACCTCTTTCTCTGGGGCCAACGTCCTGACTTTC
CASSPRDTSFSGANVLTF
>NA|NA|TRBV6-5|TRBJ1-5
TGTGCCAGCGGATCATCAGGGGTTCAGCCCCAGCATTTT
CASGSSGVQPQHF
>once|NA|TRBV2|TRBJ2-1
TGTGCCAGCAGGCCCGACTTGAACAATGAGCAGTTCTTC
CASRPDLNNEQFF
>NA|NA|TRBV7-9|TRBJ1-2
TGTGCCAGCAGCTTCGGAGGAGATTATGGCTACACCTTC
CASSFGGDYGYTF
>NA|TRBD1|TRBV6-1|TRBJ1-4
TGTGCCAGCAGTGACCCCGACAGGGGGCAGGAAAAACTGTTTTTT
CASSDPDRGQEKLFF
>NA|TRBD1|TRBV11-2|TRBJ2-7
TGTGCCAGCAACTACCCGGGACAGGGGCGCTACGAGCAGTACTTC
CASNYPGQGRYEQYF
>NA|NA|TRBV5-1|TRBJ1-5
TGCGCCAGCAGCTTGATCGGAGATAGCAATCAGCCCCAGCATTTT
CASSLIGDSNQPQHF
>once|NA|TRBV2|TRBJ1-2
TGTGCCAGCAGCGACTGGACTCGGGACTATGGCTACACCTTC
CASSDWTRDYGYTF
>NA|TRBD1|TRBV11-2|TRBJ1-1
TGTGCCAGCAGCTCTATCTGGGGGACAGGGTCTGAAGCTTTCTTT
CASSSIWGTGSEAFF
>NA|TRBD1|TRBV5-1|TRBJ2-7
TGCGCCAGCAGCTTAAGGACAGGGCCAGACGAGCAGTACTTC
CASSLRTGPDEQYF
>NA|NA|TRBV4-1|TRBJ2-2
TGCGCCAGCAGGGTTTGGCAGGGAGGCGCCGGGGAGCTGTTTTTT
CASRVWQGGAGELFF
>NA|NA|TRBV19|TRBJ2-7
TGTGCCAGTAGTGGGCTGTTCGAGCAGTACTTC
CASSGLFEQYF
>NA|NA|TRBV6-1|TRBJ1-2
TGTGCCAGCAGTGCCACTCTATTCGGACAGCCCAACTATGGCTACACCTTC
CASSATLFGQPNYGYTF
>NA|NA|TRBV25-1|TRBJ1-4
TGTGCCAGCAGTGAAGATCAGAATGAAAAACTGTTTTTT
CASSEDQNEKLFF
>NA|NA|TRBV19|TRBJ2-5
TGTGCCAGTAGCAAACCGGGATCATCTGTAGAGACCCAGTACTTC
CASSKPGSSVETQYF
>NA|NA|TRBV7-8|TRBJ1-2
TGTGCCAGCAGTTTGGGAGGCAGTACCAGCTATGGCTACACCTTC
CASSLGGSTSYGYTF
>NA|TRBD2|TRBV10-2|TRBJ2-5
TGCGCCAGCAGTGATAATCCGGGACTAGCGGGGGGAATACAAGAGACCCAGTACTTC
CASSDNPGLAGGIQETQYF
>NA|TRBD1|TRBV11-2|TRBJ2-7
TGTGCCAGCAGCTCGTCTTGGGACAGGGACTCCTACGAGCAGTACTTC
CASSSSWDRDSYEQYF
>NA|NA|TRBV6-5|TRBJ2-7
TGTGCCAGCAGTTACGGGCTCCCCAGCTCCTACGAGCAGTACTTC
CASSYGLPSSYEQYF
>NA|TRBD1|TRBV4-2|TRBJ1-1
TGTGCCAGCAACCTACAGGGGGAGGGAAGGGCTTTCTTT
CASNLQGEGRAFF
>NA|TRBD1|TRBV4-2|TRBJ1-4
TGTGCCAGCAGCCAACAGGGACAGGGACTAGGTGAAAAACTGTTTTTT
CASSQQGQGLGEKLFF
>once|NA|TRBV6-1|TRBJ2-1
TGTGCCAGCAGTGAGCGGCCCGTGCTCGATGAGCAGTTCTTC
CASSERPVLDEQFF
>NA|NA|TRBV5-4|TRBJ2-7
TGTGCCAGCAGCTTGGCCGGCGGCGGGTTGATCTACGAGCAGTACTTC
CASSLAGGGLIYEQYF
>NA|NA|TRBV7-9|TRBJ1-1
TGTGCCAGCAGCTCTCATGCGGGGAGCACTGAAGCTTTCTTT
CASSSHAGSTEAFF
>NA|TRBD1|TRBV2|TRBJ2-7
TGTGCCAGCAGTGAACGGACAGGTTACTACGAGCAGTACTTC
CASSERTGYYEQYF
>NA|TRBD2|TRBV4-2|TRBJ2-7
TGTGCCAGCAGCCAAGATCTCGGGGGGGTTTCCTACGAGCAGTACTTC
CASSQDLGGVSYEQYF
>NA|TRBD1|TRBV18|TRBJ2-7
TGTGCCAGCTCATTAACCGGGACAGGGGGGAACGAGCAGTACTTC
CASSLTGTGGNEQYF
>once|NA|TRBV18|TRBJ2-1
TGTGCCAGCTCACCACTTACAGGGCCTCTCAATGAGCAGTTCTTC
CASSPLTGPLNEQFF
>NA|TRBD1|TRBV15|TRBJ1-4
TGTGCCACCAGCAGGGGACAGACAACTAATGAAAAACTGTTTTTT
CATSRGQTTNEKLFF
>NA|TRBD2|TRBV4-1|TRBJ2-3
TGCGCCAGCAGCCAAGCTTTGTTTGGACTAGCGACCACAGATACGCAGTATTTT
CASSQALFGLATTDTQYF
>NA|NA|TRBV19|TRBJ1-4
TGTGCCAGGCCTTTGGGACATGACGAAAAACTGTTTTTT
CARPLGHDEKLFF
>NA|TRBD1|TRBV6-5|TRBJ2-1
TGTGCCAGCAGTCCCGCAGGGACAGGGTACGATGAGCAGTTCTTC
CASSPAGTGYDEQFF
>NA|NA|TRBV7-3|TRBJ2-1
TGTGCCAGCAGCCCTACGGTGGGGCCCCATGAGCAGTTCTTC
CASSPTVGPHEQFF
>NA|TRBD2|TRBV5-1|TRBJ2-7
TGCGCCAGCAGCTTGGTGGGAGGGTACGAGCAGTACTTC
CASSLVGGYEQYF
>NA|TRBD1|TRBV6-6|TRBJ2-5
TGTGCCAGCAGTCCAGAGGACAGGGGCCAAGAGACCCAGTACTTC
CASSPEDRGQETQYF
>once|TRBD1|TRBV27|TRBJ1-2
TGTGCCAGCAGCCGCGACAGGGGCGTACTCGGGTATGGCTACACCTTC
CASSRDRGVLGYGYTF
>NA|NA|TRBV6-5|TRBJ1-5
TGTGCCAGCAGTTACCTGGGGGGGAGTCAGCCCCAGCATTTT
CASSYLGGSQPQHF
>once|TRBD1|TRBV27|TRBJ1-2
TGTGCCAGCAGTCCCAGGGACAGCAGGGGCTACACCTTC
CASSPRDSRGYTF
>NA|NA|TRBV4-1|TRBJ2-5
TGCGCCAGCAGCCAAGGCAGGGTATTCCAAGAGACCCAGTACTTC
CASSQGRVFQETQYF
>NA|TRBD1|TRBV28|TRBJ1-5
TGTGCCAGCAGCCCACTTGCCGGGACAGTCCTTGATCAGCCCCAGCATTTT
CASSPLAGTVLDQPQHF